The 29 T cell receptor beta chains presented below share a single source sample, sequenced in a study of blood T cell repertoires in COVID-19. The assay was immunoSEQ multiplex PCR, and TCRdb's table has in-frame clones only and misses some. This sample carries approximately 170,000 clones, around 82% of them seen once, and the ten largest clones take less than 8%. Sequenced material: peripheral blood. The receptors here all came from an elderly man with COVID-19, enrolled during active disease.

This clone was recorded once. The chain joins TRBV7-9 to TRBJ1-4; D not certain. Trimming left V 8 bases short and J 7 bases short, with 14 bases between. The CDR3 spans 13 residues. CDR1 and CDR2 (germline): SEHNR, FQNEAQ (reference sequence). CDR3 region: CASLRLGGEKLFF. The CDR3 DNA follows: TGTGCCAGCCTTCGTCTCGGTGGTGAAAAACTGTTTTTT.

The V call is TRBV7-9, the J call TRBJ1-2, with a weak D call TRBD1 (6 bases). Trimming shortened V by 6 bases and J by 3 bases, and 11 bases separated the two germline ends. Germline V CDR1 and CDR2: SEHNR, FQNEAQ (reference sequence). The CDR3 totals 13 residues. The CDR3 spells CASRNRDHYGYTF. CDR3 nucleotide sequence: TGTGCCAGCAGAAACAGGGACCACTATGGCTACACCTTC.

This chain links TRBV7-6 with TRBJ2-3; TRBD2 might be the D (7 bases). Germline loops: CDR1 SGHVS, CDR2 FNYEAQ. V lost 1 base and J lost 1, with 15 bases in between. CDR3 length: 17 residues. CDR3 nucleotide sequence: TGTGCCAGCAGCTTAGTCACGGGCGGGGGCGGCACAGATACGCAGTATTTT. It codes for CASSLVTGGGGTDTQYF. The complete variable domain, with remaining parts taken from reference TRBV7-6 and TRBJ2-3, reads GAGVSQSPRYKVTKRGQDVALRCDPISGHVSLYWYRQALGQGPEFLTYFNYEAQQDKSGLPNDRFSAERPEGSISTLTIQRTEQRDSAMYRCASSLVTGGGGTDTQYFGPGTRLTVL.

The J gene is TRBJ1-1, the V gene TRBV5-4; 8 nucleotides align to TRBD1. The CDR3 loop spans 14 amino acids. Looked up from germline, CDR1 is SGHNT and CDR2 is YYREEE (reference sequence). V lost 4 bases to trimming and J lost 5 bases; unmatched junction nucleotides: 7. CDR3 region: CASSLGQDGTEAFF. In DNA form, the CDR3 reads TGTGCCAGCAGCCTGGGACAGGATGGGACTGAAGCTTTCTTT.

V is TRBV5-1 and J is TRBJ2-7; 9 nucleotides agree with TRBD1. The V segment lost 3 bases and the J segment 4 bases; nucleotides outside the gene matches: 17. Germline V gene sequence: CDR1 SGHRS, CDR2 YFSETQ. The CDR3 covers 18 residues. The CDR3 nucleotides read TGCGCCAGCAGCTACAGTTCGGGAGGACAGGGGATCGGGTACGAGCAGTACTTC. It encodes CASSYSSGGQGIGYEQYF.

The chain joins TRBV2 to TRBJ2-4, with TRBD1 matching 7 bases. J was trimmed by 1 base and V by 11 bases; bases with no gene match: 5. Germline V gives CDR1 SNHLY, CDR2 FYNNEI. This CDR3 comprises 13 residues. In DNA form, the CDR3 reads TGTGCCGGAGCGGACAGGGCCAAAAACATTCAGTACTTC. Translating it yields CAGADRAKNIQYF.

V and J are TRBV5-4 and TRBJ2-1; D gene unclear. The germline V and J ends were trimmed by 0 bases and 2 bases, with 6 bases remaining between them. The germline V gene encodes CDR1 SGHNT and CDR2 YYREEE (reference sequence). This CDR3 region has 14 residues. CDR3 in amino acids: CASSLVQTYNEQFF. The CDR3 DNA reads as TGTGCCAGCAGCTTGGTACAGACCTACAATGAGCAGTTCTTC. Filled out from reference TRBV5-4 and TRBJ2-1, the complete variable domain reads ETGVTQSPTHLIKTRGQQVTLRCSSQSGHNTVSWYQQALGQGPQFIFQYYREEENGRGNFPPRFSGLQFPNYSSELNVNALELDDSALYLCASSLVQTYNEQFFGPGTRLTVL.

The chain links TRBV5-1 to TRBJ2-7; the D gene is possibly TRBD2 (6 bases). V dropped 1 base and J dropped 4 bases, with 12 bases sitting between them. CDR1 and CDR2 (germline): SGHRS, YFSETQ. The CDR3 totals 14 residues. The CDR3 spells CASSLLGGGYEQYF. The CDR3 DNA follows: TGCGCCAGCAGCTTGCTGGGAGGTGGGTACGAGCAGTACTTC.

The rearrangement uses TRBV27 and TRBJ1-6, with no clear D. The germline gives CDR1 MNHEY, CDR2 SMNVEV (reference sequence). CDR3 length: 16 amino acids. V was shortened by 5 bases and J by 7 bases, with 18 bases between the two germline ends. The CDR3 sequence is CASSPNGGRTNSPLHF. Written as DNA, the CDR3 is TGTGCCAGCAGTCCAAACGGCGGCCGTACCAATTCACCCCTCCACTTT.

V gene TRBV10-3 combines with J gene TRBJ2-1, with D maybe TRBD1 (5 bases). The CDR3 is made up of 16 amino acids. Germline assignment: CDR1 ENHRY and CDR2 SYGVKD. The V end lost 10 bases, the J end lost 0 bases, and 19 bases lay between the germline ends. CDR3 region: CATRTRVGTSYNEQFF. CDR3 coding DNA: TGTGCCACCCGGACAAGGGTCGGTACCTCCTACAATGAGCAGTTCTTC.

This clone has only one observation. This chain uses TRBV9 with TRBJ2-1; 10 nucleotides match TRBD2. This CDR3 is 15 amino acids long. The V gene end was trimmed by 4 bases and the J gene end by 5 bases; junction bases not matched to a gene: 6. From germline, CDR1 is SGDLS and CDR2 YYNGEE. DNA for the CDR3: TGTGCCAGCAGCTTAGCGGGGGGCCTAGACAATGAGCAGTTCTTC. Its translation: CASSLAGGLDNEQFF.

The chain employs TRBV5-1 and TRBJ1-4; tentatively, D is TRBD1 (5 bases). The V gene's germline CDR1 is SGHRS and CDR2 YFSETQ. V dropped 0 bases and J dropped 3 bases, with 9 bases sitting between them. There are 15 residues in the CDR3. CDR3 amino acids: CASSLVSGANEKLFF. DNA of the CDR3: TGCGCCAGCAGCTTGGTTTCGGGGGCTAATGAAAAACTGTTTTTT.

CDR3 DNA: TGTGCCAGTAGTCTTACGACAGGAGCGATGAACACTGAAGCTTTCTTT. This codes for CASSLTTGAMNTEAFF. This rearrangement joins TRBV19 to TRBJ1-1; maybe TRBD1 (6 bases). The CDR3 spans 16 residues. The germline V gene has CDR1 LNHDA and CDR2 SQIVND (reference sequence). With 5 bases removed from V and 0 bases from J, the gap between germline ends came to 16 bases. Combining the CDR3 with reference TRBV19 and TRBJ1-1 gives the whole variable domain DGGITQSPKYLFRKEGQNVTLSCEQNLNHDAMYWYRQDPGQGLRLIYYSQIVNDFQKGDIAEGYSVSREKKESFPLTVTSAQKNPTAFYLCASSLTTGAMNTEAFFGQGTRLTVV.

The chain uses TRBV27 and TRBJ1-1; 8 nucleotides agree with TRBD1. This CDR3 is built from 16 residues. Unmatched junction bases numbered 7, after V lost 4 bases and J lost 0 bases. Germline V CDR1 and CDR2: MNHEY, SMNVEV (reference sequence). The CDR3 bases are TGTGCCAGCAGTTCCCAGGGGGCAAACATGAACACTGAAGCTTTCTTT. Amino acid sequence: CASSSQGANMNTEAFF.

The J gene is TRBJ2-1, the V gene TRBV4-1; D is perhaps TRBD1 (6 bases). Germline values: CDR1 MGHRA, CDR2 YSYEKL. The CDR3 is made up of 15 amino acids. Trimming pared 4 bases from V and 10 bases from J, leaving 20 bases between. The CDR3 nucleotides read TGCGCCAGCAGCCCTGCGCACGGACTTGGGGGCGAGCAGTTCTTC. It is translated as CASSPAHGLGGEQFF.

The genes are TRBV18 and TRBJ1-2; D remains unclear. Trimming stripped 5 bases from V and 3 bases from J, with 16 bases between. CDR1 and CDR2 from the germline V gene are KGHSH and LQKENI. This CDR3 spans 15 amino acids. The CDR3 DNA follows: TGTGCCAGCTCAAGCCCGAGGCGAGGCGACTATGGCTACACCTTC. It yields the protein CASSSPRRGDYGYTF.

This chain joins TRBV28 and TRBJ1-2; perhaps TRBD1 as D (5 bases). V dropped 5 bases and J dropped 7 bases, with 26 bases sitting between them. The germline V gene has CDR1 MDHEN and CDR2 SYDVKM. The CDR3 consists of 17 residues. DNA for the CDR3: TGTGCCAGCAGTGTGGGGGGAGGGGACCCGGAGGCGGGTGGCTACACCTTC. Its protein is CASSVGGGDPEAGGYTF.

The chain couples TRBV10-2 to TRBJ1-2; D not resolved. The germline V gene encodes CDR1 WSHSY and CDR2 SAAADI. Trimming shortened V by 7 bases and J by 0 bases, and 12 bases separated the two germline ends. This CDR3 is built from 14 residues. CDR3 in DNA: TGCGCCAGCACTCCCTCCTCTTCTAACTATGGCTACACCTTC. Its translation: CASTPSSSNYGYTF.

This clone was picked up one time. The chain links TRBV15 to TRBJ2-5; 11 bases match TRBD2. The CDR3 sequence is 17 residues long. The germline V gene has CDR1 LNHNV and CDR2 YYDKDF (reference sequence). The V and J ends lost 6 bases and 0 bases, in that order; junction bases with no gene match: 9. CDR3 protein: CATSGLAGGLYQETQYF. In DNA, the CDR3 is TGTGCCACCAGTGGACTAGCGGGCGGACTGTACCAAGAGACCCAGTACTTC.

V usage is TRBV2 and J usage is TRBJ2-7, with TRBD2 as a possible D gene (7 bases). Germline loops: CDR1 SNHLY, CDR2 FYNNEI. The ends were cut back, 2 bases at V and 2 bases at J, with 10 bases in the middle. The CDR3 length is 14 residues. For the CDR3, the DNA is TGTGCCAGCAGTGAATGGCGGGGGCCCTACGAGCAGTACTTC. Translating gives CASSEWRGPYEQYF.

The chain joins TRBV24-1 to TRBJ1-5; TRBD1 agrees at 8 bases. Germline lookup yields CDR1 KGHDR and CDR2 SFDVKD. This CDR3 contains 14 residues. V was pared by 7 bases and J by 5 bases, with 6 bases of the junction left unmatched. CDR3 nucleotide sequence: TGTGCCACCAGCACACACAGGGGGGATCAGCCCCAGCATTTT. It encodes CATSTHRGDQPQHF.

The genes are TRBV7-6 and TRBJ1-3; D gene ambiguous. Germline-derived CDR1 and CDR2 are SGHVS and FNYEAQ. V lost 1 base and J lost 0, with 7 bases in between. This CDR3 is built from 15 residues. DNA for the CDR3: TGTGCCAGCAGCTTAGTAGCCCGCTCTGGAAACACCATATATTTT. Translating it yields CASSLVARSGNTIYF.

CDR3 region: CASSGPGTGGEKLFF. In DNA form, the CDR3 reads TGTGCCAGCAGCGGACCCGGGACAGGGGGTGAAAAACTGTTTTTT. The chain carries TRBV9 and TRBJ1-4; 11 bases line up with TRBD1. The CDR3 consists of 15 residues. Germline loops: CDR1 SGDLS, CDR2 YYNGEE. V was clipped by 3 bases and J by 7 bases; unmatched bases: 5. The full variable domain, its missing parts supplied by reference TRBV9 and TRBJ1-4, is DSGVTQTPKHLITATGQRVTLRCSPRSGDLSVYWYQQSLDQGLQFLIQYYNGEERAKGNILERFSAQQFPDLHSELNLSSLELGDSALYFCASSGPGTGGEKLFFGSGTQLSVL.

This clone was seen a handful of times. The rearrangement links TRBV10-3 to TRBJ1-2, with D possibly TRBD1 on 6 matching bases. The germline CDR1 and CDR2 sequences are ENHRY and SYGVKD. This CDR3 region has 12 residues. V lost 5 bases and J 8 bases, leaving 12 bases between the germline ends. In nucleotides, the CDR3 is TGTGCCATCAGTACAGGGAATCGAGGCTACACCTTC. Its protein product is CAISTGNRGYTF.

The chain couples TRBV10-3 to TRBJ2-5; 9 bases are shared with TRBD1. The CDR3 runs to 13 residues. CDR1 ENHRY and CDR2 SYGVKD come from the germline V gene. V trimming: 6 bases; J trimming: 2 bases; junction bases outside the gene matches: 1. CDR3 nucleotides: TGTGCCATCAGGGACAGGGGTCAAGAGACCCAGTACTTC. Encoded protein: CAIRDRGQETQYF.

Of note for this clone: This same CDR3 is encoded by further DNA sequences in the sample. The chain is built from TRBV3-1 (or the pseudogene TRBV3-2) and TRBJ1-1, with a possible D match to TRBD1 (6 bases). The length of the CDR3 is 13 residues. The V and J ends lost 0 bases and 5 bases respectively, with 7 bases between them. Germline CDR1 reads LGHDT; CDR2 reads YNNKEL (reference sequence). CDR3 region: CASSQDRGTEAFF. CDR3 nucleotide sequence: TGTGCCAGCAGCCAAGACAGGGGAACTGAAGCTTTCTTT.

This clone has just one count. The chain employs TRBV14 and TRBJ1-1; possibly TRBD1 for D (5 bases). The CDR3 runs to 13 residues. V lost 1 base, J lost 7 bases, and 10 bases lay in between. Germline V gives CDR1 SGHDN, CDR2 FVKESK. In DNA, the CDR3 is TGTGCCAGCAGCCAAGCCCGTCAGGGTGAAGCTTTCTTT. Protein: CASSQARQGEAFF.

The chain uses TRBV10-2 and TRBJ1-6; TRBD1 aligns across 7 bases. The CDR3 spans 14 residues. Germline CDR1 is WSHSY and CDR2 is SAAADI. V lost 10 bases to trimming and J lost 7 bases; unmatched junction nucleotides: 10. The CDR3 protein is CATLNRGRNSPLHF. In nucleotides, the CDR3 is TGCGCCACCTTAAACAGGGGTCGGAATTCACCCCTCCACTTT.

The table lists this clone with a few counts. This chain uses TRBV15 with TRBJ1-2; D is undetermined. Germline V CDR1 and CDR2: LNHNV, YYDKDF (reference sequence). V was pared by 0 bases and J by 4 bases, with 6 bases between. The CDR3 has 13 amino acids. CDR3 protein: CATSRDRSYGYTF. CDR3 bases: TGTGCCACCAGCAGAGACAGAAGCTATGGCTACACCTTC.